This T cell receptor (beta chain) was captured in a study of post-analysis software for immune sequencing data. About this clonotype: Its antigen is not known.

Built from TCR beta cDNA, the libraries had unique molecular identifiers in them. Between 1 and 10 million T cells gave rise to roughly 0.5 million cDNA molecules. TCRdb used MiXCR to reprocess the PCR reads, holding one entry per CDR3 protein. The sample carries about 770,000 distinct CDR3 sequences, 46% recorded once. Broader study findings: Multiple sclerosis was associated with a significant reduction in normalized Chao1 diversity relative to controls. Relative to controls, patients had about 5 TRBV segments at higher frequency, with TRBV5-6, TRBV5-1 and TRBV20-1 among these.

The CDR3 is 16 residues long. In germline, CDR1 is SGHDN, CDR2 FVKESK. The J segment lost 3 bases and the V segment lost 3 bases, leaving 8 bases of the junction unmatched. The source is a girl aged 5 to 17 with multiple sclerosis. The rearrangement joins TRBV14 to TRBJ1-1; 9 bases agree with TRBD1. Sample: blood. CDR3 residues: CASSHYGQGLDTEAFF. For the CDR3, the DNA is TGTGCCAGCAGCCATTACGGACAGGGGTTAGACACTGAAGCTTTCTTT.